Listed below are T cell receptor beta chains from one sample, sequenced in a study of shared clonotypes between healthy human individuals. The repertoire was sequenced with immunoSEQ multiplex PCR; TCRdb's copy has only in-frame clones and lacks some. The sample includes about 980,000 clones, about three quarters of them seen just once. Sequencing was done on a sample of memory CD4+ T cells sorted from blood. The receptors stem from a man aged 18 to 29 in good health. Both conserved end residues are part of each CDR3. The D gene is left open where the match is weak. Clone size is not always given. Where it is, it says once, few, many or a class for expanded clones.

d_call clone_size j_call v_call cdr3_aa cdr3_nt
- - TRBJ1-5 TRBV4-3 CASSQEYGQNNQPQHF TGCGCCAGCAGCCAAGAATACGGACAGAATAATCAGCCCCAGCATTTT
- once TRBJ1-1 TRBV10-2 CASISGRPLNTEAFF TGCGCCAGCATATCGGGGCGACCCTTGAACACTGAAGCTTTCTTT
- - TRBJ1-5 TRBV28 CASSSAGGVSQPQHF TGTGCCAGCAGTTCCGCCGGCGGGGTCTCTCAGCCCCAGCATTTT
- - TRBJ1-6 TRBV4-1 CASSQDRVNSPLHF TGCGCCAGCAGCCAAGACAGGGTGAATTCACCCCTCCACTTT
- - TRBJ2-3 TRBV7-8 CASSSRRGTDTQYF TGTGCCAGCAGCTCCCGACGGGGCACAGATACGCAGTATTTT
TRBD1 - TRBJ2-6 TRBV11-2 CASSQRQGASGANVLTF TGTGCCAGCAGCCAGAGACAGGGGGCCTCTGGGGCCAACGTCCTGACTTTC
- - TRBJ2-2 TRBV4-3 CASSQDQGSTGELFF TGCGCCAGCAGCCAAGATCAAGGGAGCACCGGGGAGCTGTTTTTT
- - TRBJ1-1 TRBV15 CATSRGREGKAFF TGTGCCACCAGCAGAGGCCGCGAGGGGAAAGCTTTCTTT
TRBD2 many TRBJ2-1 TRBV2 CASSAAGGPSEQFF TGTGCCAGCAGTGCAGCGGGAGGGCCCAGTGAGCAGTTCTTC
- few TRBJ1-3 TRBV5-4 CASSKDLSSGNTIYF TGTGCCAGCAGTAAGGATTTAAGCTCTGGAAACACCATATATTTT
- - TRBJ2-7 TRBV6-6 CASSYSLLNEQYF TGTGCCAGCAGTTACTCCCTTTTAAACGAGCAGTACTTC
TRBD1 - TRBJ1-4 TRBV13 CASSYRQGKIGEKLFF TGTGCCAGCAGCTACAGACAGGGGAAGATTGGTGAAAAACTGTTTTTT
- - TRBJ1-1 TRBV25-1 CASSEFGPMNTEAFF TGTGCCAGCAGTGAATTCGGTCCGATGAACACTGAAGCTTTCTTT
- few TRBJ1-6 TRBV2 CASRTSENSPLHF TGTGCCAGCAGGACTTCCGAGAATTCACCCCTCCACTTT
- - TRBJ1-3 TRBV19 CASSWAAAGNTIYF TGTGCCAGTAGTTGGGCAGCTGCTGGAAACACCATATATTTT
- few TRBJ1-6 TRBV6-5 CASTDGGNYNSPLHF TGTGCCAGCACCGACGGGGGGAATTATAATTCACCCCTCCACTTT
- - TRBJ2-5 TRBV6-5 CASRFLGYQETQYF TGTGCCAGCAGATTCTTGGGTTACCAAGAGACCCAGTACTTC
TRBD1 - TRBJ1-5 TRBV9 CASSGTGGGQPQHF TGTGCCAGCAGCGGGACAGGGGGTGGTCAGCCCCAGCATTTT
TRBD1 - TRBJ1-2 TRBV5-6 CASSLADRALYGYTF TGTGCCAGCAGCTTAGCCGACAGGGCCTTGTATGGCTACACCTTC
TRBD2 - TRBJ2-3 TRBV6-1 CASSEAHLAGGSTDTQYF TGTGCCAGCAGTGAAGCTCATTTGGCGGGAGGATCGACAGATACGCAGTATTTT
- - TRBJ2-5 TRBV10-3 CATQGGKQETQYF TGTGCCACCCAAGGGGGGAAGCAAGAGACCCAGTACTTC
TRBD2 - TRBJ2-1 TRBV11-2 CASSLGGTSVAYNEQFF TGTGCCAGCAGCTTAGGCGGGACTAGCGTTGCCTACAATGAGCAGTTCTTC
- few TRBJ2-3 TRBV21-1 CASSPSGLTDTQYF TGTGCCAGCAGCCCTTCGGGCCTCACAGATACGCAGTATTTT
- - TRBJ1-2 TRBV28 CASRGGDRLYGYTF TGTGCCAGCAGGGGGGGTGACAGACTCTATGGCTACACCTTC
- - TRBJ2-5 TRBV18 CASSRSEQETQYF TGTGCCAGCTCACGAAGCGAACAAGAGACCCAGTACTTC
- - TRBJ2-1 TRBV7-7 CASSAGDYNEQFF TGTGCTAGCAGTGCAGGGGACTACAATGAGCAGTTCTTC
TRBD2 - TRBJ2-1 TRBV11-1 CASSSRTSINEQFF TGTGCCAGCAGCTCTCGGACTAGCATTAATGAGCAGTTCTTC
- few TRBJ1-5 TRBV6-5 CASTRGWDYGQPQHF TGTGCCAGCACCAGAGGGTGGGACTACGGGCAGCCCCAGCATTTT
- - TRBJ1-2 TRBV5-1 CASSMEAGVGGYTF TGCGCCAGCAGCATGGAAGCAGGGGTGGGAGGCTACACCTTC
- - TRBJ2-5 TRBV7-2 CAVSRKYQETQYF TGTGCCGTAAGTCGAAAGTACCAAGAGACCCAGTACTTC
- - TRBJ2-3 TRBV7-9 CASSLNKGTDTQYF TGTGCCAGCAGCTTAAATAAGGGAACAGATACGCAGTATTTT
TRBD1 - TRBJ2-7 TRBV18 CASSPRGTGIEQYF TGTGCCAGCTCACCACGTGGGACAGGAATTGAGCAGTACTTC
- - TRBJ1-6 TRBV30 CAWRPTGNSPLHF TGTGCCTGGAGACCCACTGGTAATTCACCCCTCCACTTT
- - TRBJ2-7 TRBV30 CAWKQGFGSYEQYF TGTGCCTGGAAGCAGGGGTTCGGTTCCTACGAGCAGTACTTC
- - TRBJ2-7 TRBV21-1 CASSKMRDSSYEQYF TGTGCCAGCAGCAAAATGAGGGACAGCTCCTACGAGCAGTACTTC
- - TRBJ2-1 TRBV5-4 CASSLAGVHEQFF TGTGCCAGCAGCTTGGCTGGGGTCCATGAGCAGTTCTTC
- - TRBJ1-5 TRBV7-9 CASSPLSNQPQHF TGTGCCAGCAGCCCCCTTAGCAATCAGCCCCAGCATTTT
TRBD1 - TRBJ2-7 TRBV25-1 CASSGAGTGKYEQYF TGTGCCAGCAGTGGAGCCGGGACAGGGAAGTACGAGCAGTACTTC
- - TRBJ2-7 TRBV21-1 CASSKFRYPRSYEQYF TGTGCCAGCAGCAAGTTCAGGTATCCTCGATCCTACGAGCAGTACTTC
- - TRBJ2-2 TRBV30 CAWSRERTGELFF TGTGCCTGGAGTAGGGAGAGGACCGGGGAGCTGTTTTTT
- - TRBJ2-3 TRBV10-3 CAISPDGSTDTQYF TGTGCCATCAGTCCGGACGGAAGCACAGATACGCAGTATTTT
TRBD1 few TRBJ2-5 TRBV5-1 CASSLRITGGQETQYF TGCGCCAGCAGCTTGAGGATCACAGGGGGCCAAGAGACCCAGTACTTC
- - TRBJ1-2 TRBV4-3 CASSQAGTPLGYTF TGCGCCAGCAGCCAGGCCGGGACGCCTCTAGGCTACACCTTC
- - TRBJ2-7 TRBV5-1 CASSLSTGSPYEQYF TGCGCCAGCAGCTTAAGTACGGGCAGTCCCTACGAGCAGTACTTC
- - TRBJ1-5 TRBV4-1 CASSQDWWTTSNQPQHF TGCGCCAGCAGCCAAGATTGGTGGACAACAAGCAATCAGCCCCAGCATTTT
- - TRBJ1-2 TRBV5-1 CASSPTGPELFGSYTF TGCGCCAGCAGCCCAACGGGACCGGAGCTGTTTGGAAGCTACACCTTC
- once TRBJ2-7 TRBV5-1 CASAPGPSYEQYF TGCGCCAGCGCCCCCGGGCCGTCCTACGAGCAGTACTTC
- few TRBJ2-7 TRBV7-8 CASSLAAPSPYEQYF TGTGCCAGCAGCTTAGCGGCACCGAGCCCCTACGAGCAGTACTTC
TRBD2 - TRBJ2-1 TRBV30 CAWRLGGALEQFF TGTGCCTGGAGGCTCGGGGGGGCGCTTGAGCAGTTCTTC
- - TRBJ1-2 TRBV14 CASSQKGGVGGNYGYTF TGTGCCAGCAGCCAAAAAGGAGGAGTTGGGGGCAACTATGGCTACACCTTC
- - TRBJ1-5 TRBV10-3 CATGTGNQPQHF TGTGCCACTGGGACGGGAAATCAGCCCCAGCATTTT
- once TRBJ2-5 TRBV5-1 CASSLGTEETQYF TGCGCCAGCAGCTTGGGGACCGAAGAGACCCAGTACTTC
TRBD1 few TRBJ1-6 TRBV30 CALGQSNSPLHF TGTGCCTTGGGACAGTCAAATTCACCCCTCCACTTT
- - TRBJ2-2 TRBV9 CASSATGTLIPGELFF TGTGCCAGCAGCGCTACCGGGACACTAATCCCCGGGGAGCTGTTTTTT
- once TRBJ2-7 TRBV29-1 CSVTEGITYEQYF TGCAGCGTTACTGAGGGGATAACCTACGAGCAGTACTTC
TRBD2 once TRBJ2-3 TRBV5-4 CASSVGGGSTDTQYF TGTGCCAGTAGCGTTGGCGGGGGTAGCACAGATACGCAGTATTTT
- - TRBJ1-6 TRBV19 CASSTSEGVNSPLHF TGTGCCAGTAGTACTTCGGAAGGAGTCAATTCACCCCTCCACTTT
TRBD1 once TRBJ2-7 TRBV28 CASSSSGTGGSAEQYF TGTGCCAGCAGTTCCTCCGGGACAGGGGGCTCCGCCGAGCAGTACTTC
- - TRBJ2-2 TRBV10-3 CAISESKGLTHTGELFF TGTGCCATCAGTGAGTCAAAAGGACTAACGCACACCGGGGAGCTGTTTTTT